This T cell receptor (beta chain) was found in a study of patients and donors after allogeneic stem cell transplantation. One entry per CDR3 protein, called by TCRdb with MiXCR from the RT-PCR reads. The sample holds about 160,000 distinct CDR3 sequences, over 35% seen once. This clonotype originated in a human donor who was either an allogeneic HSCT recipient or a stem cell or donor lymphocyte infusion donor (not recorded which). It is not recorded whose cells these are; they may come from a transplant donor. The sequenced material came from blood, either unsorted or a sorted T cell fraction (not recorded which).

This CDR3 is CATSRDHVNQPQHF. CDR3 coding DNA: TGTGCCACCAGCAGAGACCATGTTAATCAGCCCCAGCATTTT. The chain employs TRBV15 and TRBJ1-5; D is unresolved. CDR1 is LNHNV and CDR2 is YYDKDF in the germline V gene (reference sequence). Trimming pared 0 bases from V and 4 bases from J, leaving 7 bases between. CDR3 length: 14 amino acids.